Each of the 32 T cell receptor beta chains below was sequenced from the same sample in a study of shared clonotypes between healthy human individuals. The repertoire was sequenced with immunoSEQ multiplex PCR; TCRdb's copy has only in-frame clones and lacks some. The sample holds about 2.4 million clones, 93% seen once. Sequences were obtained from naive CD4+ T cells from PBMCs. Subset meaning: CD45RA+ positively selected. The receptor set was obtained from a man between 18 and 35 years old in good health. Some clones in this sample may be carry-over from other donors' samples.

V gene TRBV15 combines with J gene TRBJ1-1, with unresolved D. Germline CDR1 is LNHNV and CDR2 is YYDKDF (reference sequence). There are 12 residues in the CDR3. Trimming took 3 bases from V and 3 from J, leaving 5 bases between them. CDR3 DNA sequence: TGTGCCACCAGCAGCCAACACACTGAAGCTTTCTTT. Its protein is CATSSQHTEAFF.

The rearrangement links TRBV4-1 to TRBJ2-7, with TRBD2 identical over 12 bases. Germline CDR1 MGHRA, CDR2 YSYEKL. This CDR3 spans 15 amino acids. With 2 bases clipped from V and 3 bases from J, the junction kept 2 bases outside the gene matches. The CDR3 nucleotides read TGCGCCAGCAGCCAAACGACTAGCGGGAGCTACGAGCAGTACTTC. Amino acid sequence: CASSQTTSGSYEQYF.

The rearrangement joins TRBV28 to TRBJ1-2, with 8 bases aligning to TRBD1. V was clipped by 5 bases and J by 4 bases; unmatched bases: 6. CDR1 and CDR2 from the germline V gene are MDHEN and SYDVKM. There are 14 residues in the CDR3. CDR3 sequence (DNA): TGTGCCAGCAGTGGAAATACAGGGGGCTATGGCTACACCTTC. Amino acids: CASSGNTGGYGYTF.

The V gene is TRBV15, the J gene TRBJ2-7, with D perhaps matching TRBD1 (5 bases). This CDR3 contains 15 residues. V lost 10 bases, J lost 5 bases, and 24 bases lay in between. Germline CDR1 and CDR2: LNHNV and YYDKDF (reference sequence). CDR3 sequence (DNA): TGTGCCATTAACAACCGGAAGGGGTATCAAGACGAGCAGTACTTC. Its translation: CAINNRKGYQDEQYF.

The V call is TRBV6-4, the J call TRBJ1-1; D call uncertain. This CDR3 is built from 15 residues. Germline CDR1 reads MRHNA; CDR2 reads SNTAGT. V was cut by 3 bases and J by 0 bases, with 11 bases left in between. The CDR3 DNA reads TGTGCCAGCAGTGAAAGAGCCGGGGTGAACACTGAAGCTTTCTTT. Its protein product is CASSERAGVNTEAFF.

The gene calls are TRBV5-4 and TRBJ1-2; no reliable D call. There are 15 residues in the CDR3. Trimming cost V 0 bases and J 4 bases, with 13 bases left between them. Germline values: CDR1 SGHNT, CDR2 YYREEE (reference sequence). CDR3 amino acids: CASSLVEGEGYGYTF. CDR3 DNA sequence: TGTGCCAGCAGCTTGGTGGAGGGCGAGGGCTATGGCTACACCTTC.

This chain links TRBV11-2 with TRBJ2-5; D not resolved. Per the germline V gene, CDR1 is SGHAT and CDR2 is FQNNGV. This CDR3 is 14 amino acids long. V was shortened by 6 bases and J by 5 bases, with 16 bases between the two germline ends. The DNA for the CDR3 is TGTGCCAGCAGACCGCTCAGCCGCTCCGAGACCCAGTACTTC. Protein: CASRPLSRSETQYF. Full variable domain (missing parts from reference TRBV11-2 and TRBJ2-5): EAGVAQSPRYKIIEKRQSVAFWCNPISGHATLYWYQQILGQGPKLLIQFQNNGVVDDSQLPKDRFSAERLKGVDSTLKIQPAKLEDSAVYLCASRPLSRSETQYFGPGTRLLVL.

The chain is built from TRBV29-1 and TRBJ1-1; D is possibly TRBD1 (5 bases). There are 13 residues in the CDR3. The ends were cut back, 7 bases at V and 2 bases at J, with 14 bases in the middle. The germline V gene encodes CDR1 SQVTM and CDR2 ANQGSEA. CDR3 coding DNA: TGCAGCGCCATGACAGATTTCAACACTGAAGCTTTCTTT. It codes for CSAMTDFNTEAFF.

The V and J genes are TRBV2 and TRBJ1-5, with TRBD1 identical over 10 bases. From germline, CDR1 is SNHLY and CDR2 FYNNEI. V dropped 6 bases and J dropped 4; count of bases not matched to a gene: 6. The CDR3 has 15 residues. This CDR3 reads CASRSGTGVNQPQHF. The DNA of the CDR3 is TGTGCCAGCAGGAGTGGGACAGGGGTAAATCAGCCCCAGCATTTT.

V and J are TRBV6-6 and TRBJ2-7; D tentatively fits TRBD1 or TRBD2 (5 bases each). The germline gives CDR1 MNHNY, CDR2 SVGAGI (reference sequence). V was shortened by 5 bases and J by 6 bases, with 11 bases between the two germline ends. This CDR3 comprises 12 residues. The CDR3 protein is CASSHRGAEQYF. CDR3 in DNA: TGTGCCAGCAGTCACCGAGGGGCCGAGCAGTACTTC.

V usage is TRBV13 and J usage is TRBJ1-3, with no clear D. The CDR3 covers 12 residues. CDR1 PRHDT and CDR2 FYEKMQ come from the germline V gene (reference sequence). The V gene lost 5 bases and the J gene lost 7 bases, with 9 bases spanning the gap. CDR3 DNA: TGTGCCAGCAGCCCTGAAGGGAACACCATATATTTT. Amino acids: CASSPEGNTIYF.

V gene TRBV7-9 combines with J gene TRBJ2-2; TRBD2 is a possible D gene (6 bases). The CDR3 sequence is 15 residues long. CDR1 is SEHNR, CDR2 FQNEAQ, per germline (reference sequence). V was pared by 5 bases and J by 0 bases, with 10 bases between. The CDR3 nucleotides read TGTGCCAGCAGCGGGGGGACGGCGAACACCGGGGAGCTGTTTTTT. Protein product: CASSGGTANTGELFF.

This rearrangement joins TRBV7-9 to TRBJ1-5; maybe TRBD1 (6 bases). V was shortened by 5 bases and J by 3 bases, with 8 bases between the two germline ends. The CDR3 extends over 13 amino acids. Per germline, CDR1 SEHNR and CDR2 FQNEAQ (reference sequence). The CDR3 coding sequence is TGTGCCAGCAGCCGGGACAACAATCAGCCCCAGCATTTT. Its translation is CASSRDNNQPQHF.

This sequence joins TRBV28 and TRBJ1-2; D not certain. Between the trimmed V and J ends, which lost 4 bases and 6 bases, there was a span of 15 bases. Germline loops: CDR1 MDHEN, CDR2 SYDVKM. This CDR3 has 14 amino acids. The DNA of the CDR3 is TGTGCCAGCAGTTATACCCGGGAGGCCCATGGCTACACCTTC. Amino acid sequence: CASSYTREAHGYTF.

J is TRBJ2-7 and V is TRBV14; 8 bases match TRBD2. Germline values: CDR1 SGHDN, CDR2 FVKESK. With V trimmed by 0 bases and J by 5 bases, 9 bases remained unmatched. The CDR3 totals 16 residues. DNA of the CDR3: TGTGCCAGCAGCCAAGACCCCGCTAGCGGGCTCCACGAGCAGTACTTC. Encoded protein: CASSQDPASGLHEQYF.

V usage is TRBV19 and J usage is TRBJ2-2; no clear D. The CDR3 is made up of 15 amino acids. The germline CDR1 and CDR2 sequences are LNHDA and SQIVND (reference sequence). The V end lost 5 bases, the J end lost 6 bases, and 16 bases lay between the germline ends. CDR3 nucleotide sequence: TGTGCCAGTAGTGGACCCGTCCGAACACCCGGGGAGCTGTTTTTT. Translated, it gives CASSGPVRTPGELFF.

V usage is TRBV7-2 and J usage is TRBJ2-2, with TRBD1 matching 7 bases. In germline, CDR1 is SGHTA, CDR2 FQGNSA. Trimming cost V 5 bases and J 2 bases; bases outside gene matches: 8. CDR3 length equals 16 residues. CDR3 nucleotides: TGTGCCAGCAGCCCGCCGACAGGGTTTAACACCGGGGAGCTGTTTTTT. Residues: CASSPPTGFNTGELFF.

The chain employs TRBV28 and TRBJ1-2, with D unclear. V shed 7 bases and J shed 6 bases, with 18 bases lying between them. The CDR3 has 14 amino acids. Per the germline V gene, CDR1 is MDHEN and CDR2 is SYDVKM. Here the CDR3 DNA reads TGTGCCAGCAACAGTCTTCTCTCCCCACATGGCTACACCTTC. Translating it yields CASNSLLSPHGYTF.

The genes are TRBV2 and TRBJ2-7; maybe TRBD2 (7 bases). Trimming took off 5 bases at V and 7 bases at J, with 15 bases between the two ends. CDR1 is SNHLY, CDR2 FYNNEI, per germline. The CDR3 consists of 13 residues. CDR3 coding DNA: TGTGCCAGCAGTCCCGGGGGGCGCGGGGAGCAGTACTTC. Amino acid sequence: CASSPGGRGEQYF.

This chain links TRBV27 with TRBJ2-6; D may be TRBD1 (6 bases). Germline V gives CDR1 MNHEY, CDR2 SMNVEV (reference sequence). This CDR3 has 16 amino acids. Trimming pared 6 bases from V and 4 bases from J, leaving 16 bases between. The CDR3 is CASRAGGAPGANVLTF. Here the CDR3 DNA reads TGTGCCAGCAGGGCTGGGGGCGCCCCCGGGGCCAACGTCCTGACTTTC.

V gene TRBV5-1 combines with J gene TRBJ2-7, with TRBD2 matching over 9 bases. J gave up 2 bases and V 0 bases, and 6 bases lay outside the gene matches. CDR3 length equals 16 residues. CDR1 and CDR2 from the germline V gene are SGHRS and YFSETQ. As DNA, the CDR3 is TGCGCCAGCAGCTTGGCCTCAGCGGGAGGAGCCTACGAGCAGTACTTC. Protein product: CASSLASAGGAYEQYF.

In the case of this clone: Other nucleotide sequences from this sample produce the same CDR3. The chain has TRBV5-1 and TRBJ2-1; 9 nucleotides align to TRBD2. The CDR3 length is 15 residues. Per germline, CDR1 SGHRS and CDR2 YFSETQ. V dropped 0 bases and J dropped 7; count of bases not matched to a gene: 5. In DNA form, the CDR3 reads TGCGCCAGCAGCTTGGAGGCGGGAGGGTATAATGAGCAGTTCTTC. Its translation: CASSLEAGGYNEQFF.

The chain is built from TRBV10-3 and TRBJ2-3; 12 bases map to TRBD2. J lost 2 bases, V lost 2 bases, and 2 bases had no gene match. The CDR3 is 16 amino acids. Looked up from germline, CDR1 is ENHRY and CDR2 is SYGVKD. The CDR3 DNA sequence: TGTGCCATCAGTGAGACTAGCGGGAGGCCCACAGATACGCAGTATTTT. Translating gives CAISETSGRPTDTQYF.

Comments on this clone: Different DNA sequences within this sample yield the same CDR3. The chain combines TRBV7-9 with TRBJ2-3, with TRBD2 identical over 7 bases. The CDR3 has 14 residues. Germline V gives CDR1 SEHNR, CDR2 FQNEAQ (reference sequence). V shed 5 bases and J 2 bases; nucleotides not matched to a gene: 4. The CDR3 loop reads CASSPGLHTDTQYF. Here the CDR3 DNA reads TGTGCCAGCAGCCCGGGACTACACACAGATACGCAGTATTTT. The full variable domain, in which reference TRBV7-9 and TRBJ2-3 provide the parts outside the CDR3, is DTGVSQNPRHKITKRGQNVTFRCDPISEHNRLYWYRQTLGQGPEFLTYFQNEAQLEKSRLLSDRFSAERPKGSFSTLEIQRTEQGDSAMYLCASSPGLHTDTQYFGPGTRLTVL.

The chain has TRBV28 and TRBJ2-1; tentative D call: TRBD1 (5 bases). The CDR3 length is 18 residues. With 5 bases removed from V and 0 bases from J, the gap between germline ends came to 20 bases. Germline CDR1 and CDR2: MDHEN and SYDVKM. CDR3 protein: CASSRQLSIPFSYNEQFF. As DNA, the CDR3 is TGTGCCAGCAGTAGACAGTTGTCAATTCCCTTCTCCTACAATGAGCAGTTCTTC.

The J gene is TRBJ2-2, the V gene TRBV12-2; the listed D gene, TRBD1, was not tested against the DNA. TRBV12-2 is flagged as a pseudogene. The CDR3 is 14 amino acids. CDR3 in DNA: TGTGCTCCAGAGGGACACCCGAACACCGGGGAGCTGTTTTTT. Translating it yields CAPEGHPNTGELFF.

The chain couples TRBV10-3 to TRBJ2-7; 7 bases fit TRBD2. The CDR3 length is 15 residues. The germline CDR1 and CDR2 sequences are ENHRY and SYGVKD. V was clipped by 6 bases and J by 2 bases; unmatched bases: 10. The CDR3, as DNA: TGTGCCATCAGGAGAAGCGGGATGTGGACCTACGAGCAGTACTTC. This sequence encodes CAIRRSGMWTYEQYF.

Worth noting for this clone: This sample includes further DNA sequences coding for the same CDR3. The genes are TRBV29-1 and TRBJ2-1, with D perhaps TRBD1 (6 bases). Trimming took 6 bases from V and 7 from J, leaving 10 bases between them. This CDR3 has 11 residues. Germline V lookup: CDR1 SQVTM, CDR2 ANQGSEA. CDR3: CSVQRGNEQFF. The CDR3 nucleotides are TGCAGCGTACAGAGGGGGAATGAGCAGTTCTTC.

The chain is built from TRBV5-8 and TRBJ2-1, with D possibly being TRBD2 (5 bases). This CDR3 has 15 residues. Germline CDR1 and CDR2: SGHTS and YDEGEE. Trimming pared 4 bases from V and 1 base from J, leaving 12 bases between. CDR3 bases: TGTGCCAGCAGCGCCGGGGATACATCCTACAATGAGCAGTTCTTC. This encodes CASSAGDTSYNEQFF.

The J gene is TRBJ2-5, the V gene TRBV7-3; 12 positions match TRBD2. Losses at the gene ends were 2 bases for V and 3 bases for J; bases not matched to a gene: 4. The CDR3 covers 16 residues. Per germline, CDR1 SGHTA and CDR2 FQGTGA. CDR3 DNA sequence: TGTGCCAGCAGCTTAGTGGGACTAGCGGGCGAAGAGACCCAGTACTTC. Its protein product is CASSLVGLAGEETQYF.

The chain has TRBV4-1 and TRBJ2-6; 9 bases map to TRBD2. Germline values: CDR1 MGHRA, CDR2 YSYEKL. This CDR3 spans 22 amino acids. V lost 3 bases to trimming and J lost 0 bases; unmatched junction nucleotides: 18. CDR3 loop: CASSHGTSLLAGRLSGANVLTF. DNA for the CDR3: TGCGCCAGCAGCCATGGGACCTCGCTACTAGCGGGCCGACTCTCTGGGGCCAACGTCCTGACTTTC.

The chain carries TRBV2 and TRBJ1-6, with a weak D call TRBD1 (6 bases). Trimming cost V 7 bases and J 10 bases, with 17 bases left between them. This CDR3 has 14 amino acids. The germline V gene has CDR1 SNHLY and CDR2 FYNNEI. CDR3 bases: TGTGCCAGCACCAGACAGGATTTGATGTCACCCCTCCACTTT. It codes for CASTRQDLMSPLHF.